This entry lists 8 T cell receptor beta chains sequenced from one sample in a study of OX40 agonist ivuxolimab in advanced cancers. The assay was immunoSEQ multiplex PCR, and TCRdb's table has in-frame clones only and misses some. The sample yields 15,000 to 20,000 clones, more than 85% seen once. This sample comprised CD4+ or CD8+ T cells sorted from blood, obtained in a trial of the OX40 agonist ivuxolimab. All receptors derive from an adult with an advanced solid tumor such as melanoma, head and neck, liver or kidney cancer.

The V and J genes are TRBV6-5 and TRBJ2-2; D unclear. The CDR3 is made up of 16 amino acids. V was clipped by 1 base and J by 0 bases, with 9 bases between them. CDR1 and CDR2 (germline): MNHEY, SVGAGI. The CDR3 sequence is CASSYWRNANTGELFF. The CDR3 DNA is TGTGCCAGCAGTTACTGGCGCAACGCGAACACCGGGGAGCTGTTTTTT.

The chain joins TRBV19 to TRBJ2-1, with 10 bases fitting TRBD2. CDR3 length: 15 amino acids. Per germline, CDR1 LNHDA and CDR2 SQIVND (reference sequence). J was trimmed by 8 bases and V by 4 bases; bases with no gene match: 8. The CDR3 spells CASSTTSGFFDEQFF. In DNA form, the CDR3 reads TGTGCCAGTAGTACGACTAGCGGGTTTTTCGATGAGCAGTTCTTC.

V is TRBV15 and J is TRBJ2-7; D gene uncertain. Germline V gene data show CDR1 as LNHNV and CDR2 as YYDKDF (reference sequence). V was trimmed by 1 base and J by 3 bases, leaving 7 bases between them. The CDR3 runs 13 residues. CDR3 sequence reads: CATSRGLSYEQYF. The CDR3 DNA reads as TGTGCCACCAGCAGAGGGCTGAGCTACGAGCAGTACTTC.

The CDR3 protein is CASSQGPGIEYNEQFF. Written as DNA, the CDR3 is TGCGCCAGCAGCCAAGGGCCAGGGATAGAATACAATGAGCAGTTCTTC. The chain combines TRBV4-3 with TRBJ2-1; weak D call: TRBD1 (5 bases). CDR3 length: 16 amino acids. The V gene's germline CDR1 is LGHNA and CDR2 YSLEER. V was shortened by 1 base and J by 4 bases, with 14 bases between the two germline ends.

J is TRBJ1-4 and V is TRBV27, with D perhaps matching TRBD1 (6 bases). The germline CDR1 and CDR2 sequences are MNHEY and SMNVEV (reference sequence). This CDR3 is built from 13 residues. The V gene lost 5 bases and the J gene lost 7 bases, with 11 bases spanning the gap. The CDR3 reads CASSLLQGEKLFF. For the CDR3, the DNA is TGTGCCAGCAGTCTCCTACAGGGTGAAAAACTGTTTTTT.

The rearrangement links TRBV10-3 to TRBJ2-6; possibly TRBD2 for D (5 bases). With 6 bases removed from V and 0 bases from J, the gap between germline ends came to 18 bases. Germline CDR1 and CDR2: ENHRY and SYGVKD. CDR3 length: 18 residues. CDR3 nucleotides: TGTGCCATCAGCCCCCCACCTGACGGACTCTCTGGGGCCAACGTCCTGACTTTC. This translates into CAISPPPDGLSGANVLTF.

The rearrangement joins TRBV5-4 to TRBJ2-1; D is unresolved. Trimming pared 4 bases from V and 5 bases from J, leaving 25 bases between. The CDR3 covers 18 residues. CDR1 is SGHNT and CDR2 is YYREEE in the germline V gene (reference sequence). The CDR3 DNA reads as TGTGCCAGCAGCCGCCTTTGGTCGGCGAAGAGGATAGACAATGAGCAGTTCTTC. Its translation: CASSRLWSAKRIDNEQFF.

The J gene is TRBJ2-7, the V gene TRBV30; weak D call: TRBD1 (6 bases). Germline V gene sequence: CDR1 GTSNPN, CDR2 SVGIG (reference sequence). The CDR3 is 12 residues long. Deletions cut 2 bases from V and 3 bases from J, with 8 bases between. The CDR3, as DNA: TGTGCCTGGAGTTCGACAGGCTACGAGCAGTACTTC. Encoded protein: CAWSSTGYEQYF.